This TCR beta chain was captured in a study of T cell responses to AZD1222 COVID-19 vaccine (dated by TCRdb to the early 2020s). The study in broad terms: TCR sequencing was performed for 230 to 250 trial participants, of whom around 200 were given two doses of AZD1222 and around 26 were given two doses of MenACWY control vaccine. Trial participants were enrolled by age into subgroups of 18-55, 56-69 and 70-plus years, and 148, 28 and 57 TCR-sequenced participants, respectively, were included in these subgroups.

The CDR3 regions of human TCRbeta chains were analyzed by immunosequencing. As for the authors' bioinformatics: TCRs in the repertoires were compared against a reference library of SARS-CoV-2-specific TCRs that had been generated with the MIRA antigen-specificity platform. Breadth was defined as the fraction of unique TCRs that were SARS-CoV-2-associated, and depth was defined as the fraction of total T cells that were SARS-CoV-2-associated. Using the MIRA data, each spike-specific TCR was assigned both to the spike region to which the TCR was reactive and to a CD4 or CD8 class. Log10-transformed breadth and depth values were compared by one-way ANOVA with Sidak's multiple comparisons tests. In TCRdb, the immuneACCESS table is reduced to in-frame sequences with V and J assigned. These tables do not hold every clone; where another copy was compared, an unresolved V gene accounts for under half, and the others remain unexplained. For V, J and clone size, that table is used; D and trimming come from the DNA. The sample has some 39,000 clones on record, 90% of them singletons. Together, the top ten hold about 36% of the sample.

General findings and caveats noted by the study authors: Conclusions about previously exposed vaccinees were limited because only five to seven AZD1222 recipients were SARS-CoV-2 seropositive at baseline. After two AZD1222 doses, both the breadth and the depth of spike-specific TCRs were significantly higher than at day 0 and than in MenACWY recipients. The 56-69-year group was small, and its depth increase did not reach significance, likely because of low power. The whole spike protein was spanned by vaccine-associated CD4 TCRs, and dominant responses were seen in regions 160-218 and 743-854. Nearly half of unique spike-specific TCRs reportedly recognized epitopes outside regions mutated in the B.1.351 and B.1.1.7 variants. No day 14 peak-response samples were available, so repertoires were characterized only after the peak T cell response. Most participants were white British and females outnumbered males, and the authors suggested that clonal diversity may have been underestimated.

Notes on this clone: It lacks a known antigen. No qualities accompany the bases; no much larger clone lies one base away.

This specimen's time point label, interpreted: about 28 days (+/-7) after the second vaccine dose. AZD1222 recipients whose second dose came at about 4 weeks and those whose second dose came at about 12 weeks were combined into one group, since spike-specific TCR depth and breadth did not differ between the two schedules. Vaccinee samples came from UK trials COV001 and COV002, including a single-blind randomized controlled phase 2/3 trial of AZD1222 (ChAdOx1 nCoV-19) in healthy adults. Trial participant PBMC samples were collected at day 0 and day 28 after the second dose for TCRbeta chain sequencing. Including the terminal cysteine and phenylalanine, the CDR3 comprises 13 residues. The CDR3 DNA has 39 bases and is translated from base 1. Based on the germline V gene (reference sequence), the CDR1 and CDR2 sequences are MNHEY and SMNVEV. Trimming at the junction amounts to 7 bases on V and 4 bases on J, and the germline ends lie 11 bases apart.

This sample comprised peripheral blood, obtained 28 days after the second AZD1222 dose. Rearrangement joined TRBV27 to TRBJ2-1, with a tentative D gene TRBD2 over 5 matching bases. This TCR came from an adult who received the AZD1222 COVID-19 vaccine. The DNA reads TGTGCCAGCACCAGCGGTTCGTACAATGAGCAGTTCTTC. This sequence encodes CASTSGSYNEQFF.